Below are 7 T cell receptor beta chains sequenced from a single sample in a study of T cell responses to AZD1222 COVID-19 vaccine. The method was immunoSEQ multiplex PCR; TCRdb's version includes in-frame clones alone and lacks a portion of them. The table lists about 130,000 clones, roughly 89% of them singletons, with 1.9% in the top ten. Specimen: peripheral blood, collected on day 0 of AZD1222 vaccination. The receptor source for this set is an adult in good health.

The chain carries TRBV7-9 and TRBJ1-6, with D possibly TRBD1 on 5 matching bases. This CDR3 has 16 residues. V was shortened by 3 bases and J by 14 bases, with 23 bases between the two germline ends. Germline V gene lookup returns CDR1 SEHNR and CDR2 FQNEAQ (reference sequence). CDR3 nucleotide sequence: TGTGCCAGCAGCTTTGAAACTGACAGACGTAATTCGGCCCTCCACTTT. It yields the protein CASSFETDRRNSALHF.

This clone has only one observation. This chain links TRBV24-1 with TRBJ2-5, with D unclear. The V gene's germline CDR1 is KGHDR and CDR2 SFDVKD. The CDR3 length is 14 residues. The ends were cut back, 3 bases at V and 2 bases at J, with 9 bases in the middle. This CDR3 reads CATSDQTSQETQYF. The CDR3 DNA is TGTGCCACCAGTGATCAAACATCACAAGAGACCCAGTACTTC.

This sequence joins TRBV16 and TRBJ1-2, with a possible D match to TRBD1 (5 bases). CDR3 length equals 14 residues. V was cut by 1 base and J by 7 bases, with 13 bases left in between. CDR1 is KGHSY and CDR2 is FQNENV in the germline V gene. This CDR3 is CASSQLTGVGGYTF. CDR3 nucleotide sequence: TGTGCCAGCAGCCAATTAACGGGGGTCGGTGGCTACACCTTC.

The rearrangement uses TRBV15 and TRBJ1-5; maybe TRBD1 (5 bases). V dropped 4 bases and J dropped 7 bases, with 11 bases sitting between them. CDR1 LNHNV and CDR2 YYDKDF come from the germline V gene (reference sequence). The CDR3 totals 13 residues. CDR3 nucleotide sequence: TGTGCCACCAGCATAGAGGGGATGCAGCCCCAGCATTTT. This gives the protein CATSIEGMQPQHF.

The chain has TRBV2 and TRBJ1-5, with D possibly matching TRBD1 (5 bases). CDR1 and CDR2 (germline): SNHLY, FYNNEI. The CDR3 sequence is 14 residues long. The V end was cut by 2 bases, the J end by 6 bases, with 11 bases between. CDR3 region: CASSEMSGSQPQHF. The CDR3 nucleotides read TGTGCCAGCAGTGAAATGTCAGGGAGTCAGCCCCAGCATTTT.

The chain uses TRBV27 and TRBJ1-1, with 8 bases aligning to TRBD1. CDR1 MNHEY and CDR2 SMNVEV come from the germline V gene (reference sequence). Losses at the gene ends were 5 bases for V and 3 bases for J; bases not matched to a gene: 8. This CDR3 region has 15 residues. This CDR3 reads CASSLRQGLDTEAFF. CDR3 nucleotides: TGTGCCAGCAGTCTAAGACAGGGGTTGGACACTGAAGCTTTCTTT.

This chain joins TRBV28 and TRBJ1-5, with 7 nucleotides matching TRBD1. Unmatched junction bases numbered 9, after V lost 6 bases and J lost 4 bases. The CDR3 spans 15 residues. CDR1 is MDHEN and CDR2 is SYDVKM in the germline V gene. CDR3 sequence: CASRGVRGGNQPQHF. The CDR3 bases are TGTGCCAGCAGGGGTGTCAGGGGGGGGAATCAGCCCCAGCATTTT.